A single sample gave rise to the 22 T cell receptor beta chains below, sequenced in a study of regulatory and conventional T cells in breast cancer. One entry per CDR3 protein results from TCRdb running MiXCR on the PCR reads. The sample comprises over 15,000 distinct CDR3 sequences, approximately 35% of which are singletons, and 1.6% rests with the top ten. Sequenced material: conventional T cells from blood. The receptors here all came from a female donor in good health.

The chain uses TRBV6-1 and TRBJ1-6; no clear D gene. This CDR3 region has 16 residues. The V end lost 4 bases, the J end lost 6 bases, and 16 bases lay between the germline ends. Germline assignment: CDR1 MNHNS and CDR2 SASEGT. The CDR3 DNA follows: TGTGCCAGCAGTGGCCCGGTGGACGTCGGTAATTCACCCCTCCACTTT. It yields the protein CASSGPVDVGNSPLHF.

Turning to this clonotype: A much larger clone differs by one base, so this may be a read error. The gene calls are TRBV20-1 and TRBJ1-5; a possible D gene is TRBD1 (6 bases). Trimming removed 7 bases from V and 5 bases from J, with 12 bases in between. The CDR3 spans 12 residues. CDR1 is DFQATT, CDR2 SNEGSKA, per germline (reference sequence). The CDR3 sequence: CSVKGGDQPQHF. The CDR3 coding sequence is TGCAGTGTGAAGGGGGGAGATCAGCCCCAGCATTTT.

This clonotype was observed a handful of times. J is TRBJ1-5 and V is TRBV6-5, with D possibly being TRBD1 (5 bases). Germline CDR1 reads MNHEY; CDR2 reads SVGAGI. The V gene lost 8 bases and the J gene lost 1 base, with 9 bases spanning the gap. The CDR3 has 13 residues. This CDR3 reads CASRRDSNQPQHF. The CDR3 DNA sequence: TGTGCCAGCCGCAGGGACAGCAATCAGCCCCAGCATTTT.

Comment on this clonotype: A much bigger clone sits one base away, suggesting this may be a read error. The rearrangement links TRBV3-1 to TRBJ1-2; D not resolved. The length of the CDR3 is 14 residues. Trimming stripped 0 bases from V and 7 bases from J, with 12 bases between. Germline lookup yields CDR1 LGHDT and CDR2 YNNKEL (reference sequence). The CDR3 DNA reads TGTGCCAGCAGCCAAGATATGAAATCGCTTGGCTACACCTTC. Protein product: CASSQDMKSLGYTF.

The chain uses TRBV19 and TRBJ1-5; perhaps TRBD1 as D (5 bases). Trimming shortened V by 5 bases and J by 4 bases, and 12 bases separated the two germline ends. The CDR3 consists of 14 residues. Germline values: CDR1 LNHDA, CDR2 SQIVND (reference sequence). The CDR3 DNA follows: TGTGCCAGTAGTGCTTCAGGGTATAATCAGCCCCAGCATTTT. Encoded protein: CASSASGYNQPQHF.

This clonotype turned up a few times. The CDR3 coding sequence is TGTGCCAGCAGTCCGACCGGGCAGCCAGGATATGGCTACACCTTC. Translation gives CASSPTGQPGYGYTF. The genes are TRBV12-3 or TRBV12-4 and TRBJ1-2; D unresolved. The CDR3 totals 15 residues. Trimming left V 5 bases short and J 5 bases short, with 18 bases between.

Here the CDR3 reads CASSLEASGGTSPYSYEQYF. CDR3 coding DNA: TGCGCCAGCAGCTTGGAGGCTAGCGGGGGTACCTCCCCCTACTCCTACGAGCAGTACTTC. The chain combines TRBV5-1 with TRBJ2-7, with 10 bases lining up with TRBD2. The CDR3 totals 20 residues. CDR1 is SGHRS and CDR2 is YFSETQ in the germline V gene. V trimming: 0 bases; J trimming: 0 bases; junction bases outside the gene matches: 15.

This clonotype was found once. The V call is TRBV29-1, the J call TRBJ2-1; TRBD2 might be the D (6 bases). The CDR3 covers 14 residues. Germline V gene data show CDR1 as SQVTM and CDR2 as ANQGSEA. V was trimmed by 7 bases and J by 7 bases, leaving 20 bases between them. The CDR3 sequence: CSATRGVSGNEQFF. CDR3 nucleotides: TGCAGCGCGACCCGCGGGGTCTCGGGTAATGAGCAGTTCTTC.

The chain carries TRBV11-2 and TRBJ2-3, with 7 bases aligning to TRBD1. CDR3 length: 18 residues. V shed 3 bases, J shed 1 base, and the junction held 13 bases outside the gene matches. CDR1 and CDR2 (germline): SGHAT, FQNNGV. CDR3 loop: CASSFPSPRGQRTDTQYF. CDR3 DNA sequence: TGTGCCAGCAGCTTCCCATCCCCCCGGGGACAGCGCACAGATACGCAGTATTTT.

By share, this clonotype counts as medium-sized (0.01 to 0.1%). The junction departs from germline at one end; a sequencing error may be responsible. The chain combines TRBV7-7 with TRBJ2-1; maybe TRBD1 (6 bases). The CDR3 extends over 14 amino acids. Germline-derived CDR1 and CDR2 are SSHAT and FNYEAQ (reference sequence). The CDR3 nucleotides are TGTGCTAGCAGCTTAGGACAGTCCTACAATGAGCAGTTCTTC. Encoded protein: CASSLGQSYNEQFF.

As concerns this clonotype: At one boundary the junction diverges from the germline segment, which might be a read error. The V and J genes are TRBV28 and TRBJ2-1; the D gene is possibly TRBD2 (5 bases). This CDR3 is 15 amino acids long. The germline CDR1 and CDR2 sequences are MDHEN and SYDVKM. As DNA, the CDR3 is TGTGCCGGCAGTTTGGAAGTGGGAGTCAGAAATGAGCAGTTCTTC. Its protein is CAGSLEVGVRNEQFF.

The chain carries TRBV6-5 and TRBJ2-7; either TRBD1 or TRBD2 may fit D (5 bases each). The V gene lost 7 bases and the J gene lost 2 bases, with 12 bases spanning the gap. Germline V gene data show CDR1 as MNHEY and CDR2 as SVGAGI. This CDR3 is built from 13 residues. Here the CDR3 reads CASTRDPAYEQYF. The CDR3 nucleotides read TGTGCCAGCACCCGGGACCCCGCCTACGAGCAGTACTTC.

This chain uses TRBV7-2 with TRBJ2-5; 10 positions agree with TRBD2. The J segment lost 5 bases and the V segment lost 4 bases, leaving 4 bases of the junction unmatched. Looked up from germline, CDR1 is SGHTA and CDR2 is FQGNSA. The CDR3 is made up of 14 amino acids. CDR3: CASSSQAGGETQYF. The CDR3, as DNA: TGTGCCAGCAGCTCCCAAGCGGGGGGGGAGACCCAGTACTTC.

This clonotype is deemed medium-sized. The CDR3 region is CASSVATGHGIGETQYF. CDR3 in DNA: TGTGCCAGCAGCGTAGCTACGGGGCATGGGATCGGAGAGACCCAGTACTTC. This sequence joins TRBV9 and TRBJ2-5; D tentatively fits TRBD1 or TRBD2 (5 bases each). CDR1 and CDR2 from the germline V gene are SGDLS and YYNGEE. Trimming removed 0 bases at V and 4 bases at J, with 19 bases between. The CDR3 totals 17 residues.

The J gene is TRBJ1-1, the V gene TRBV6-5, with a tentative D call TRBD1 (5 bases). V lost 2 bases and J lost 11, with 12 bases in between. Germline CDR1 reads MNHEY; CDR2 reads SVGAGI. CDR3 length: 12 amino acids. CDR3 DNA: TGTGCCAGCAGTTACCCCCCGGGGGAGGCTTTCTTT. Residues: CASSYPPGEAFF.

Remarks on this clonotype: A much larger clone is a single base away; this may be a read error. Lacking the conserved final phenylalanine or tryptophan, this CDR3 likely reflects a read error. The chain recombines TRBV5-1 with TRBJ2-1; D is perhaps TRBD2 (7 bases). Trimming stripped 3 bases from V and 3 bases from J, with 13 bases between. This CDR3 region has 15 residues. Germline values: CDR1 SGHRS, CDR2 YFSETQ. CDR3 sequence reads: CASSSGGKDYNEQFL. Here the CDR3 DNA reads TGCGCCAGCAGCTCGGGGGGCAAAGACTACAATGAGCAGTTCTTA.

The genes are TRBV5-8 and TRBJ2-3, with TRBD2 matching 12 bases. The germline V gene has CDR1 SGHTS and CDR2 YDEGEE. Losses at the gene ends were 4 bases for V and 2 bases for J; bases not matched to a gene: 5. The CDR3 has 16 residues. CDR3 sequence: CASSPGLAGYTDTQYF. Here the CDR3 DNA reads TGTGCCAGCAGCCCTGGACTAGCGGGGTACACAGATACGCAGTATTTT.

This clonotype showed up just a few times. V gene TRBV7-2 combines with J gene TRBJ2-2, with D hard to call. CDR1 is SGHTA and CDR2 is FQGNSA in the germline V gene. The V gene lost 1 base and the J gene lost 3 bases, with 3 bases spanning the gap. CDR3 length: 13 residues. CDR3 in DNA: TGTGCCAGCAGCTTAGTTGACACCGGGGAGCTGTTTTTT. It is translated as CASSLVDTGELFF.

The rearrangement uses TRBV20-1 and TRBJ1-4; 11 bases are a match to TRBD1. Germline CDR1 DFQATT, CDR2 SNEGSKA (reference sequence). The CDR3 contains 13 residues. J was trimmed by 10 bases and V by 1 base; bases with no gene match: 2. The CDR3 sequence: CSARAGQGAKLFF. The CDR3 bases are TGCAGTGCTAGAGCCGGACAGGGGGCAAAACTGTTTTTT.

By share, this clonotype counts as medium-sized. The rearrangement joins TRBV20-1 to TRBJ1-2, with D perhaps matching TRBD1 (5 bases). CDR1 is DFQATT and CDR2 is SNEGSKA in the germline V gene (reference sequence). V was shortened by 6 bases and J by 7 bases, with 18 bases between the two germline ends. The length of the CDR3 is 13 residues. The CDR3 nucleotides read TGCAGTGCCACGCGGGGCTCCGGCACTGGCTACACCTTC. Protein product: CSATRGSGTGYTF.

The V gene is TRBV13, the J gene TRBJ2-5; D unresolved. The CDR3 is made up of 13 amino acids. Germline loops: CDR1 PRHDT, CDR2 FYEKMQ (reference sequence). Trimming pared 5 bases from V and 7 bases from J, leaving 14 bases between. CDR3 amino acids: CASSLNSLGTQYF. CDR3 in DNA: TGTGCCAGCAGCCTCAATTCTTTAGGGACCCAGTACTTC.

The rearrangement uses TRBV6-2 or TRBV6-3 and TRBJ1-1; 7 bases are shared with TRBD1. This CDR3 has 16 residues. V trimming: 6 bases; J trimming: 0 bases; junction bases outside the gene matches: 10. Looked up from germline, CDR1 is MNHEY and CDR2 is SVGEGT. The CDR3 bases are TGTGCCAGCAGATCTACAGGGGACCCCCTGAACACTGAAGCTTTCTTT. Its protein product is CASRSTGDPLNTEAFF.